This TCR beta chain appears in the sequencing data of a study of technical replicates of blood from a handful of donors. The method was immunoSEQ multiplex PCR; TCRdb's version includes in-frame clones alone and lacks a portion of them. In the table there are almost 90,000 clones, roughly 94% of which are singletons. Sequencing was done on a sample of T cells isolated from PBMCs. The TCR originated in a human donor in good health.

In DNA form, the CDR3 reads TGTGCCAGCTCAGAATATAGCGGGAGCTCCTACGAGCAGTACTTC. Translating it yields CASSEYSGSSYEQYF. J is TRBJ2-7 and V is TRBV18; 9 bases are shared with TRBD2. In germline, CDR1 is KGHSH, CDR2 LQKENI. This CDR3 is built from 15 residues. Losses at the gene ends were 5 bases for V and 0 bases for J; bases not matched to a gene: 5. The full variable domain, completed using reference TRBV18 and TRBJ2-7, is NAGVMQNPRHLVRRRGQEARLRCSPMKGHSHVYWYRQLPEEGLKFMVYLQKENIIDESGMPKERFSAEFPKEGPSILRIQQVVRGDSAAYFCASSEYSGSSYEQYFGPGTRLTVT.